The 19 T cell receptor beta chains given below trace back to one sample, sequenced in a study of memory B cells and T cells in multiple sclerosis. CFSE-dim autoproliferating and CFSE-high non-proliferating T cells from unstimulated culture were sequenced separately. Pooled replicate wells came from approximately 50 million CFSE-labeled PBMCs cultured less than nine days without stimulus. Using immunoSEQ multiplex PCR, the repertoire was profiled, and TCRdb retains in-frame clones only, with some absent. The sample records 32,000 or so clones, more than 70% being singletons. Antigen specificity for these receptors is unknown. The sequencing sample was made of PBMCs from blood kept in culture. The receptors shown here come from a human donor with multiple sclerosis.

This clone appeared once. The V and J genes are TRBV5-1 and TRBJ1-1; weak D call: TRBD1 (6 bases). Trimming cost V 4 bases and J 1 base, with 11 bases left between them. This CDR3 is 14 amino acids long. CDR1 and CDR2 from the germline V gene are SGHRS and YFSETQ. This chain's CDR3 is CASSRPGQNTEAFF. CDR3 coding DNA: TGCGCCAGCAGCCGGCCGGGACAGAACACTGAAGCTTTCTTT.

CDR3 protein: CASSLPGDEQFF. For the CDR3, the DNA is TGTGCCAGCAGCCTCCCTGGGGATGAGCAGTTCTTC. The chain combines TRBV28 with TRBJ2-1; D ambiguous. Trimming pared 6 bases from V and 8 bases from J, leaving 11 bases between. The CDR3 covers 12 residues. CDR1 MDHEN and CDR2 SYDVKM come from the germline V gene. Complete variable domain (other parts from reference TRBV28 and TRBJ2-1): DVKVTQSSRYLVKRTGEKVFLECVQDMDHENMFWYRQDPGLGLRLIYFSYDVKMKEKGDIPEGYSVSREKKERFSLILESASTNQTSMYLCASSLPGDEQFFGPGTRLTVL.

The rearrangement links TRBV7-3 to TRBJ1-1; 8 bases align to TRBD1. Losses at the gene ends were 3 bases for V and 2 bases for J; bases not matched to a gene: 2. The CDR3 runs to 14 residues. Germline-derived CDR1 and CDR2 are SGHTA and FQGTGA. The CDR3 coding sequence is TGTGCCAGCAGCTTGGGACAGGCCAACACTGAAGCTTTCTTT. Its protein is CASSLGQANTEAFF.

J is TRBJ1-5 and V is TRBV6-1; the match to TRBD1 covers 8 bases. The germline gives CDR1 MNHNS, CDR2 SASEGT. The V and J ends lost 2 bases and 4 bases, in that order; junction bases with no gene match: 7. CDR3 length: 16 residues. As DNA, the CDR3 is TGTGCCAGCAGTGAAATGTGGACAGGGCAGAATCAGCCCCAGCATTTT. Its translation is CASSEMWTGQNQPQHF.

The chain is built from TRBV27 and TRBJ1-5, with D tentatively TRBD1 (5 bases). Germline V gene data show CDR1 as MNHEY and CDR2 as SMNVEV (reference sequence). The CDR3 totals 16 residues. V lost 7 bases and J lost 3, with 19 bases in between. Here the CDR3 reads CASKDRTGELNQPQHF. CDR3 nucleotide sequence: TGTGCCAGCAAAGATCGAACGGGGGAACTCAATCAGCCCCAGCATTTT.

The CDR3 is CASSDNSGANVLTF. In nucleotides, the CDR3 is TGTGCCAGCAGTGACAACTCTGGGGCCAACGTCCTGACTTTC. The V gene is TRBV6-4, the J gene TRBJ2-6, with D unresolved. Germline V gives CDR1 MRHNA, CDR2 SNTAGT. The length of the CDR3 is 14 residues. Trimming removed 2 bases at V and 0 bases at J, with 2 bases between.

The CDR3 is CASTPLGRNNEKLFF. In DNA form, the CDR3 reads TGTGCCAGCACCCCCCTAGGACGGAATAATGAAAAACTGTTTTTT. The chain links TRBV27 to TRBJ1-4; D remains unclear. With 7 bases removed from V and 4 bases from J, the gap between germline ends came to 16 bases. Germline V lookup: CDR1 MNHEY, CDR2 SMNVEV (reference sequence). This CDR3 is built from 15 residues.

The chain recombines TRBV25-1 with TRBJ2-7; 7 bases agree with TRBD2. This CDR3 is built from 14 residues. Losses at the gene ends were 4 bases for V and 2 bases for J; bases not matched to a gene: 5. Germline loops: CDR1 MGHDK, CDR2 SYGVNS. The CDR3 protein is CASSGLARTYEQYF. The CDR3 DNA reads TGTGCCAGCAGTGGACTAGCCCGTACCTACGAGCAGTACTTC.

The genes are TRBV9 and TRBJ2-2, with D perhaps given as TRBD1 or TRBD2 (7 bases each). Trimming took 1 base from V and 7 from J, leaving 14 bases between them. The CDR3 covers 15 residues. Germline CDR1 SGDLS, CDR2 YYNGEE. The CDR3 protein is CASSVSGTVGGELFF. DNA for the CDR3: TGTGCCAGCAGCGTAAGCGGGACAGTCGGCGGGGAGCTGTTTTTT.

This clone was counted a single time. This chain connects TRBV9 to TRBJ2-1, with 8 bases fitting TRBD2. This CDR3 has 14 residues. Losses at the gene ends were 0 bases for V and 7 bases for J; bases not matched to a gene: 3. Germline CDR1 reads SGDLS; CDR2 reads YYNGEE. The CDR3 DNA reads TGTGCCAGCAGCGTAGTGCTAGCGGGTAATGAGCAGTTCTTC. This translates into CASSVVLAGNEQFF.

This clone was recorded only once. CDR3 region: CASSLGPGKETQYF. CDR3 DNA: TGTGCCAGCAGCTTAGGCCCCGGGAAAGAGACCCAGTACTTC. The chain joins TRBV11-3 to TRBJ2-5; D perhaps matches TRBD2 (5 bases). The CDR3 is made up of 14 amino acids. Germline CDR1 and CDR2: SGHNT and YENEEA. V was cut by 1 base and J by 3 bases, with 9 bases left in between.

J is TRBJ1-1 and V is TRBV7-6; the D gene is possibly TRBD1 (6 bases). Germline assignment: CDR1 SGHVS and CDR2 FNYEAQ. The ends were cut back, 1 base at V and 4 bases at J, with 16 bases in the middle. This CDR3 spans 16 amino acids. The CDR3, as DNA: TGTGCCAGCAGCTTAGTTCTGGGGGCCAGGTCCACTGAAGCTTTCTTT. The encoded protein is CASSLVLGARSTEAFF.

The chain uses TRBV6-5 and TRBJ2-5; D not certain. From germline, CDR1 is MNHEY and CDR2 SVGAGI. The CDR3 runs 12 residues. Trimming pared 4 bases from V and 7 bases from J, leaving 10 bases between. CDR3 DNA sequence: TGTGCCAGCAGTTCCCAGTTGGGGACCCAGTACTTC. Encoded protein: CASSSQLGTQYF.

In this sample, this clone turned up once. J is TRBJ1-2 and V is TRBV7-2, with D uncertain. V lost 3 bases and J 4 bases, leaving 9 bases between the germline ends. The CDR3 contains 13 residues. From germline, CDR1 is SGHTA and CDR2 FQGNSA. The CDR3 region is CASSLDRRYGYTF. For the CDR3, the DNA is TGTGCCAGCAGCTTGGACCGCCGCTATGGCTACACCTTC.

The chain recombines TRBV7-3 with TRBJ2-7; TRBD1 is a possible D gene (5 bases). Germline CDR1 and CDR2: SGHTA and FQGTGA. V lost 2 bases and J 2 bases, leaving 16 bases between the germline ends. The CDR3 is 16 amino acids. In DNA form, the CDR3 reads TGTGCCAGCAGCTTAGCTACCGGACACGAAACCTACGAGCAGTACTTC. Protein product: CASSLATGHETYEQYF.

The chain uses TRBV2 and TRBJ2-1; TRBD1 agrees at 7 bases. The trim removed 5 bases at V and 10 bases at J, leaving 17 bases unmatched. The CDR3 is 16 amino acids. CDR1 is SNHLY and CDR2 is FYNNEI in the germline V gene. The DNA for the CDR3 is TGTGCCAGCAGTCAGGACAGGCGACCCATCCACTGGGAGCAGTTCTTC. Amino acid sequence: CASSQDRRPIHWEQFF.

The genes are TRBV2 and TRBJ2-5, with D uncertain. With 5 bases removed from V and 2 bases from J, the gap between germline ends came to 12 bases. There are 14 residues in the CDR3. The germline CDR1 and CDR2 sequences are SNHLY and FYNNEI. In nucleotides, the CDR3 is TGTGCCAGCAGTACGCAAGAGTGGCAAGAGACCCAGTACTTC. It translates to CASSTQEWQETQYF.

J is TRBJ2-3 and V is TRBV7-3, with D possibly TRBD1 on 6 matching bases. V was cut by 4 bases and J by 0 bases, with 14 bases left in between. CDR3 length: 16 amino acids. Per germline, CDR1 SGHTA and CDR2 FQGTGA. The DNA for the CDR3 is TGTGCCAGCAGCTCATATCCGGGACACAGCACAGATACGCAGTATTTT. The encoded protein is CASSSYPGHSTDTQYF.

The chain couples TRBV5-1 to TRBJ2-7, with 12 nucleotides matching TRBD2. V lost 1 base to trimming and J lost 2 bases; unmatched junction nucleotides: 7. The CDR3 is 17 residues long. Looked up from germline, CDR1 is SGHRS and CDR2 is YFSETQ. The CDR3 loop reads CASSLRLLAGGTYEQYF. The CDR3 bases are TGCGCCAGCAGCTTGCGACTACTAGCGGGGGGCACCTACGAGCAGTACTTC.